This T cell receptor beta chain was captured in a study of esophageal squamous cell carcinoma under preoperative chemotherapy. General study points: After treatment, tumor-infiltrating lymphocytes seemed to come partly from incoming peripheral T cells, not only local changes.

In this sample, this clonotype turned up once. The antigen remains unidentified. CDR1 is SGHTA and CDR2 is FQGNSA in the germline V gene. The CDR3 loop spans 15 amino acids. As to time point: after preoperative PTX-NDP chemotherapy. TCRdb analysed the PCR reads with MiXCR anew, one entry per CDR3 protein. The data hold 30,000 or so distinct CDR3 sequences, with approximately 55% observed a single time. This sequence originates from a human donor with esophageal squamous cell carcinoma. The donor label of this sample is uncertain. This chain connects TRBV7-2 to TRBJ2-3, with D perhaps assigned TRBD1 or TRBD2 (5 bases each). Matching the DNA end better, TRBJ2-7 makes the J call doubtful. The sample was acquired from a patient given preoperative chemotherapy. CDR3 sequence reads: CGRGSGLGAKDTQYF. The CDR3 DNA sequence: TGTGGCCGCGGCTCGGGGCTGGGAGCCAAAGATACGCAGTACTTC.